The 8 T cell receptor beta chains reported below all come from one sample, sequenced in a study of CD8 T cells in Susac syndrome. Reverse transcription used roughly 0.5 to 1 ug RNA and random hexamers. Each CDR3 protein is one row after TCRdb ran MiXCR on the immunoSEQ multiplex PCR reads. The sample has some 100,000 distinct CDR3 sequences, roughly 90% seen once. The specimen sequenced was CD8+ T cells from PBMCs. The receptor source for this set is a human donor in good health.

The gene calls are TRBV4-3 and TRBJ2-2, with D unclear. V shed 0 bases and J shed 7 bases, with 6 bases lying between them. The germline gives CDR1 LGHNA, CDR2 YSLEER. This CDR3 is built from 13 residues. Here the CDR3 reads CASSQDSSGELFF. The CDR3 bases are TGCGCCAGCAGCCAAGATTCTAGCGGGGAGCTGTTTTTT.

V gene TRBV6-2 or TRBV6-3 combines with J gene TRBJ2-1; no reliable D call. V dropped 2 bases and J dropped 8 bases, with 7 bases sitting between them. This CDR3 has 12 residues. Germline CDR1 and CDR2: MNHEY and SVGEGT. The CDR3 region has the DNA TGTGCCAGCAGTTACAGTGCCGATGAGCAGTTCTTC. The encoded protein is CASSYSADEQFF.

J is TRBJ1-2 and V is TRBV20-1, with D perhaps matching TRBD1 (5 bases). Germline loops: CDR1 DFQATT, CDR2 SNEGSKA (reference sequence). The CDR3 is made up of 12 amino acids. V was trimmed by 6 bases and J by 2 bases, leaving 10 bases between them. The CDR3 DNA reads TGCAGTGCCCTGACAGCCAACTATGGCTACACCTTC. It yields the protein CSALTANYGYTF.

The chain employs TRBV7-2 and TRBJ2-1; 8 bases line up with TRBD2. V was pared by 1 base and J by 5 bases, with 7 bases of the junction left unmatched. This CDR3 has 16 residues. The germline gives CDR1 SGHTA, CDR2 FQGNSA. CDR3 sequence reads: CASSLERGGRNNEQFF. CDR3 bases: TGTGCCAGCAGCTTAGAAAGGGGCGGGAGGAACAATGAGCAGTTCTTC.

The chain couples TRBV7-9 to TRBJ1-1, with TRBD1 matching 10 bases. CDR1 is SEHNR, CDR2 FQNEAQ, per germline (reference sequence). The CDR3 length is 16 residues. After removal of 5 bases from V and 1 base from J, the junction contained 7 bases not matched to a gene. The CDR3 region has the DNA TGTGCCAGCAGCCCCTGGACAGGGGGACGGAACACTGAAGCTTTCTTT. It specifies CASSPWTGGRNTEAFF. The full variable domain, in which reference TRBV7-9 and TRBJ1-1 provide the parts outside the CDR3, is DTGVSQNPRHKITKRGQNVTFRCDPISEHNRLYWYRQTLGQGPEFLTYFQNEAQLEKSRLLSDRFSAERPKGSFSTLEIQRTEQGDSAMYLCASSPWTGGRNTEAFFGQGTRLTVV.

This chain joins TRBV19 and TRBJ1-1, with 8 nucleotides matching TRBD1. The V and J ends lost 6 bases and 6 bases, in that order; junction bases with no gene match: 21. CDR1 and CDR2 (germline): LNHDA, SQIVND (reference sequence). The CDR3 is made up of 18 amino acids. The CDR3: CASSPRQGITSPTAEAFF. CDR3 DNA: TGTGCCAGTAGCCCGCGACAGGGGATAACCTCCCCTACCGCTGAAGCTTTCTTT.

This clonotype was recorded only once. The CDR3 sequence is CASFRGDGNEQFF. The CDR3, as DNA: TGTGCCAGCTTCAGGGGGGATGGCAATGAGCAGTTCTTC. The rearrangement joins TRBV6-1 to TRBJ2-1; weak D call: TRBD1 (7 bases). CDR3 length: 13 amino acids. The germline V gene has CDR1 MNHNS and CDR2 SASEGT. V was shortened by 8 bases and J by 6 bases, with 14 bases between the two germline ends.

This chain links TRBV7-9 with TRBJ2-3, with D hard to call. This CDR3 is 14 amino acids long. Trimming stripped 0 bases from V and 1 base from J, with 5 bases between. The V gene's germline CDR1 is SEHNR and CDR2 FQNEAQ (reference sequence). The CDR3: CASSLADGTDTQYF. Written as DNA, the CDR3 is TGTGCCAGCAGCTTAGCGGACGGCACAGATACGCAGTATTTT. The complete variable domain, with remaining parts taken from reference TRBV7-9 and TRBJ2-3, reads DTGVSQNPRHKITKRGQNVTFRCDPISEHNRLYWYRQTLGQGPEFLTYFQNEAQLEKSRLLSDRFSAERPKGSFSTLEIQRTEQGDSAMYLCASSLADGTDTQYFGPGTRLTVL.